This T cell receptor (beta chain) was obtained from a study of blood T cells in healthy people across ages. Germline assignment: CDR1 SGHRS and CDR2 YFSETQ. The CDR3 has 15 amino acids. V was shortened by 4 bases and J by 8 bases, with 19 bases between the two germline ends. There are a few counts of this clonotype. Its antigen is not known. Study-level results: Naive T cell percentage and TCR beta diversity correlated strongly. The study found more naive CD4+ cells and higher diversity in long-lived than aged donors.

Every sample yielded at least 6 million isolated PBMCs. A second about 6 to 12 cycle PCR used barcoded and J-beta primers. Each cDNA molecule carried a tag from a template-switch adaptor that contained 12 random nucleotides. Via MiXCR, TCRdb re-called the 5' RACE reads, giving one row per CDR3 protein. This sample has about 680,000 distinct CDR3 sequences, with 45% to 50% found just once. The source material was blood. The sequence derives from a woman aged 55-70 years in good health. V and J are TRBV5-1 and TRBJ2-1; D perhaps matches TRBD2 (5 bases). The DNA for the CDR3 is TGCGCCAGCAGCGTGGCCGCCGGGGTGACCTATGAGCAGTTCTTC. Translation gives CASSVAAGVTYEQFF.